The T cell receptor (beta chain) under discussion was sequenced for a study of blood T cells in healthy people across ages. About the research overall: Template switching caught about one barcoded beta molecule for each two T cells.

A second PCR of roughly 6 to 12 cycles used a sample-barcoded 5' primer and a J-beta primer mix. TCRdb itself ran the 5' RACE reads through MiXCR, one entry per CDR3 protein. The sample holds just over 1 million distinct CDR3 sequences, roughly 45% seen once. A word on this clonotype: Its antigen is as yet unknown.

The CDR3 covers 15 residues. CDR1 is SGHKS, CDR2 YYEKEE, per germline (reference sequence). Study findings and constraints: Observed TCR beta diversity per million T cells went down as age went up. This fall followed a roughly linear course with age.

Specimen: blood. This rearrangement joins TRBV5-5 to TRBJ2-5; 9 bases agree with TRBD1. The last part of the DNA fits TRBJ2-7 better; the J call may be wrong. The receptor comes from a woman aged 55-70 years in good health. The DNA of the CDR3 is TGTGCCAGCAGCTTACCATACAGGGGGCGTCACGAGCAGTACTTC. Amino acid sequence: CASSLPYRGRHEQYF.